These T cell receptor beta chains were read from a single sample in a study of blood T cell repertoires in COVID-19. Profiled with immunoSEQ multiplex PCR; TCRdb holds only in-frame clones, not every one. Of about 440,000 clones listed, around 89% are singletons. The sample taken for sequencing was peripheral blood. Receptor source: a woman between 50 and 59 years old with COVID-19, enrolled during active disease. Both conserved end residues are part of each CDR3. D genes are given only for firm matches. Expanded clones get a size class; other rows say once, few or many, or leave the size out.

CDR3aa: CASSVTAGLSTGELFF; CDR3nt: TGTGCCAGCAGCGTAACCGCGGGACTTTCCACCGGGGAGCTGTTTTTT; v_gene: TRBV9; abundance: -; j_gene: TRBJ2-2; d_gene: -
CDR3aa: CASSEDRANVLTF; CDR3nt: TGTGCCAGCAGTGAAGACAGGGCCAACGTCCTGACTTTC; v_gene: TRBV2; abundance: -; j_gene: TRBJ2-6; d_gene: -
CDR3aa: CASSPGGANTGELFF; CDR3nt: TGTGCCAGTAGTCCCGGGGGAGCAAACACCGGGGAGCTGTTTTTT; v_gene: TRBV19; abundance: -; j_gene: TRBJ2-2; d_gene: -
CDR3aa: CAWSVGGRGQYGYTF; CDR3nt: TGTGCCTGGAGTGTAGGTGGTCGGGGACAGTATGGCTACACCTTC; v_gene: TRBV30; abundance: -; j_gene: TRBJ1-2; d_gene: TRBD1
CDR3aa: CASSPRTGNTEAFF; CDR3nt: TGTGCCAGCAGCCCCCGGACAGGGAACACTGAAGCTTTCTTT; v_gene: TRBV13; abundance: -; j_gene: TRBJ1-1; d_gene: TRBD1
CDR3aa: CASSTGQDNYGYTF; CDR3nt: TGTGCCAGCAGCACCGGACAGGATAACTATGGCTACACCTTC; v_gene: TRBV5-4; abundance: -; j_gene: TRBJ1-2; d_gene: TRBD1
CDR3aa: CASSPGTSGDTQYF; CDR3nt: TGTGCCAGCAGCCCCGGGACTAGCGGAGATACGCAGTATTTT; v_gene: TRBV6-5; abundance: few; j_gene: TRBJ2-3; d_gene: TRBD2
CDR3aa: CASSSSTGASPPQHF; CDR3nt: TGTGCCAGCAGCTCCTCGACAGGGGCGTCCCCGCCCCAGCATTTT; v_gene: TRBV7-8; abundance: -; j_gene: TRBJ1-5; d_gene: TRBD1
CDR3aa: CAISESTVREQYF; CDR3nt: TGTGCCATCAGTGAGTCGACAGTCCGGGAGCAGTACTTC; v_gene: TRBV10-3; abundance: once; j_gene: TRBJ2-7; d_gene: -
CDR3aa: CSAEHTDTQYF; CDR3nt: TGCAGTGCTGAACACACAGATACGCAGTATTTT; v_gene: TRBV20-1; abundance: -; j_gene: TRBJ2-3; d_gene: -
CDR3aa: CASSLRQSSPLHF; CDR3nt: TGTGCCAGCAGCTTACGACAAAGCTCACCCCTCCACTTT; v_gene: TRBV7-3; abundance: -; j_gene: TRBJ1-6; d_gene: -
CDR3aa: CASSQLTSGDYEQYF; CDR3nt: TGTGCCAGCAGCCAGCTGACTAGCGGGGACTACGAGCAGTACTTC; v_gene: TRBV3-1/TRBV3-2; abundance: -; j_gene: TRBJ2-7; d_gene: TRBD2
CDR3aa: CASSTHPGLAGINTGELFF; CDR3nt: TGTGCCAGTAGTACTCACCCAGGACTAGCGGGGATAAACACCGGGGAGCTGTTTTTT; v_gene: TRBV19; abundance: -; j_gene: TRBJ2-2; d_gene: TRBD2
CDR3aa: CASSYSQGSQPQHF; CDR3nt: TGTGCCAGCAGTTACTCGCAGGGGAGTCAGCCCCAGCATTTT; v_gene: TRBV6-6; abundance: -; j_gene: TRBJ1-5; d_gene: -
CDR3aa: CASSFRGASGNTIYF; CDR3nt: TGTGCCAGCAGCTTCCGGGGAGCCTCTGGAAACACCATATATTTT; v_gene: TRBV6-5; abundance: -; j_gene: TRBJ1-3; d_gene: -
CDR3aa: CASSPSTVDEKLFF; CDR3nt: TGTGCCAGTAGTCCTTCGACAGTGGATGAAAAACTGTTTTTT; v_gene: TRBV19; abundance: once; j_gene: TRBJ1-4; d_gene: -
CDR3aa: CASSYPGTVSNQPQHF; CDR3nt: TGTGCCAGCAGTTACCCCGGGACAGTTAGCAATCAGCCCCAGCATTTT; v_gene: TRBV6-2/TRBV6-3; abundance: -; j_gene: TRBJ1-5; d_gene: TRBD1
CDR3aa: CASSQGQIYGYTF; CDR3nt: TGCGCCAGCAGCCAGGGACAGATATATGGCTACACCTTC; v_gene: TRBV4-1; abundance: -; j_gene: TRBJ1-2; d_gene: TRBD1
CDR3aa: CSASKDRLHHSYQETQYF; CDR3nt: TGCAGTGCTAGTAAAGACAGGCTGCATCATTCCTACCAAGAGACCCAGTACTTC; v_gene: TRBV20-1; abundance: -; j_gene: TRBJ2-5; d_gene: -
CDR3aa: CARERGTEAFF; CDR3nt: TGTGCCAGGGAACGGGGCACTGAAGCTTTCTTT; v_gene: TRBV10-3; abundance: -; j_gene: TRBJ1-1; d_gene: -
CDR3aa: CASSSRASGYTDTQYF; CDR3nt: TGTGCCAGCAGCTCTCGGGCTAGCGGATACACAGATACGCAGTATTTT; v_gene: TRBV11-3; abundance: -; j_gene: TRBJ2-3; d_gene: TRBD2
CDR3aa: CASSLDRAGELFF; CDR3nt: TGTGCCAGCAGCTTAGACAGAGCAGGGGAGCTGTTTTTT; v_gene: TRBV7-9; abundance: -; j_gene: TRBJ2-2; d_gene: -
CDR3aa: CATFDCRYEQYF; CDR3nt: TGTGCCACCTTTGACTGCCGCTACGAGCAGTACTTC; v_gene: TRBV24-1; abundance: -; j_gene: TRBJ2-7; d_gene: -
CDR3aa: CASSPRQGNEKLFF; CDR3nt: TGTGCCAGCTCACCACGGCAGGGGAATGAAAAACTGTTTTTT; v_gene: TRBV18; abundance: -; j_gene: TRBJ1-4; d_gene: -
CDR3aa: CASSPAPGQSEKLFF; CDR3nt: TGTGCCAGCAGCCCCGCCCCAGGGCAGAGCGAAAAACTGTTTTTT; v_gene: TRBV3-1/TRBV3-2; abundance: -; j_gene: TRBJ1-4; d_gene: -
CDR3aa: CASSLSGYEQYF; CDR3nt: TGTGCCAGCAGCTTAAGCGGTTACGAGCAGTACTTC; v_gene: TRBV7-9; abundance: -; j_gene: TRBJ2-7; d_gene: -